One sample yielded the 2 T cell receptor beta chains listed below, sequenced in a study of T cell responses to AZD1222 COVID-19 vaccine (dated by TCRdb to 2020 to 2022). Interpreted using the paper, the time point label stands for: baseline before first vaccination. Library method: the immunoSEQ multiplex PCR assay. Here the immuneACCESS table is served through TCRdb, limited to in-frame sequences with V and J called. Missing clones are a known gap in these copies; in checked studies unresolved V genes cover under half, and the rest lacks a known reason. The sample data list around 28,000 clones, and about three quarters of these were observed just once. Jointly, the top ten make up roughly 5% of the sample. The sequences come from peripheral blood, collected on day 0 of AZD1222 vaccination. The receptors were sampled from an adult in good health.

The V gene is TRBV6-2 or TRBV6-3, the J gene TRBJ2-7; D gene unclear. The CDR3 loop spans 12 amino acids. V lost 2 bases and J 3 bases, leaving 5 bases between the germline ends. The germline V gene has CDR1 MNHEY and CDR2 SVGEGT. CDR3 loop: CASSYVGYEQYV. Here the CDR3 DNA reads TGTGCCAGCAGTTACGTGGGCTACGAGCAGTACGTC.

The chain's CDR3 is CASTLTQGRQSPLHF. The CDR3 DNA reads as TGTGCCAGCACCCTAACTCAGGGGCGACAATCACCCCTCCACTTT. This rearrangement joins TRBV11-3 to TRBJ1-6; the D gene is possibly TRBD1 (6 bases). This CDR3 has 15 residues. The V gene lost 7 bases and the J gene lost 10 bases, with 20 bases spanning the gap. CDR1 is SGHNT, CDR2 YENEEA, per germline.